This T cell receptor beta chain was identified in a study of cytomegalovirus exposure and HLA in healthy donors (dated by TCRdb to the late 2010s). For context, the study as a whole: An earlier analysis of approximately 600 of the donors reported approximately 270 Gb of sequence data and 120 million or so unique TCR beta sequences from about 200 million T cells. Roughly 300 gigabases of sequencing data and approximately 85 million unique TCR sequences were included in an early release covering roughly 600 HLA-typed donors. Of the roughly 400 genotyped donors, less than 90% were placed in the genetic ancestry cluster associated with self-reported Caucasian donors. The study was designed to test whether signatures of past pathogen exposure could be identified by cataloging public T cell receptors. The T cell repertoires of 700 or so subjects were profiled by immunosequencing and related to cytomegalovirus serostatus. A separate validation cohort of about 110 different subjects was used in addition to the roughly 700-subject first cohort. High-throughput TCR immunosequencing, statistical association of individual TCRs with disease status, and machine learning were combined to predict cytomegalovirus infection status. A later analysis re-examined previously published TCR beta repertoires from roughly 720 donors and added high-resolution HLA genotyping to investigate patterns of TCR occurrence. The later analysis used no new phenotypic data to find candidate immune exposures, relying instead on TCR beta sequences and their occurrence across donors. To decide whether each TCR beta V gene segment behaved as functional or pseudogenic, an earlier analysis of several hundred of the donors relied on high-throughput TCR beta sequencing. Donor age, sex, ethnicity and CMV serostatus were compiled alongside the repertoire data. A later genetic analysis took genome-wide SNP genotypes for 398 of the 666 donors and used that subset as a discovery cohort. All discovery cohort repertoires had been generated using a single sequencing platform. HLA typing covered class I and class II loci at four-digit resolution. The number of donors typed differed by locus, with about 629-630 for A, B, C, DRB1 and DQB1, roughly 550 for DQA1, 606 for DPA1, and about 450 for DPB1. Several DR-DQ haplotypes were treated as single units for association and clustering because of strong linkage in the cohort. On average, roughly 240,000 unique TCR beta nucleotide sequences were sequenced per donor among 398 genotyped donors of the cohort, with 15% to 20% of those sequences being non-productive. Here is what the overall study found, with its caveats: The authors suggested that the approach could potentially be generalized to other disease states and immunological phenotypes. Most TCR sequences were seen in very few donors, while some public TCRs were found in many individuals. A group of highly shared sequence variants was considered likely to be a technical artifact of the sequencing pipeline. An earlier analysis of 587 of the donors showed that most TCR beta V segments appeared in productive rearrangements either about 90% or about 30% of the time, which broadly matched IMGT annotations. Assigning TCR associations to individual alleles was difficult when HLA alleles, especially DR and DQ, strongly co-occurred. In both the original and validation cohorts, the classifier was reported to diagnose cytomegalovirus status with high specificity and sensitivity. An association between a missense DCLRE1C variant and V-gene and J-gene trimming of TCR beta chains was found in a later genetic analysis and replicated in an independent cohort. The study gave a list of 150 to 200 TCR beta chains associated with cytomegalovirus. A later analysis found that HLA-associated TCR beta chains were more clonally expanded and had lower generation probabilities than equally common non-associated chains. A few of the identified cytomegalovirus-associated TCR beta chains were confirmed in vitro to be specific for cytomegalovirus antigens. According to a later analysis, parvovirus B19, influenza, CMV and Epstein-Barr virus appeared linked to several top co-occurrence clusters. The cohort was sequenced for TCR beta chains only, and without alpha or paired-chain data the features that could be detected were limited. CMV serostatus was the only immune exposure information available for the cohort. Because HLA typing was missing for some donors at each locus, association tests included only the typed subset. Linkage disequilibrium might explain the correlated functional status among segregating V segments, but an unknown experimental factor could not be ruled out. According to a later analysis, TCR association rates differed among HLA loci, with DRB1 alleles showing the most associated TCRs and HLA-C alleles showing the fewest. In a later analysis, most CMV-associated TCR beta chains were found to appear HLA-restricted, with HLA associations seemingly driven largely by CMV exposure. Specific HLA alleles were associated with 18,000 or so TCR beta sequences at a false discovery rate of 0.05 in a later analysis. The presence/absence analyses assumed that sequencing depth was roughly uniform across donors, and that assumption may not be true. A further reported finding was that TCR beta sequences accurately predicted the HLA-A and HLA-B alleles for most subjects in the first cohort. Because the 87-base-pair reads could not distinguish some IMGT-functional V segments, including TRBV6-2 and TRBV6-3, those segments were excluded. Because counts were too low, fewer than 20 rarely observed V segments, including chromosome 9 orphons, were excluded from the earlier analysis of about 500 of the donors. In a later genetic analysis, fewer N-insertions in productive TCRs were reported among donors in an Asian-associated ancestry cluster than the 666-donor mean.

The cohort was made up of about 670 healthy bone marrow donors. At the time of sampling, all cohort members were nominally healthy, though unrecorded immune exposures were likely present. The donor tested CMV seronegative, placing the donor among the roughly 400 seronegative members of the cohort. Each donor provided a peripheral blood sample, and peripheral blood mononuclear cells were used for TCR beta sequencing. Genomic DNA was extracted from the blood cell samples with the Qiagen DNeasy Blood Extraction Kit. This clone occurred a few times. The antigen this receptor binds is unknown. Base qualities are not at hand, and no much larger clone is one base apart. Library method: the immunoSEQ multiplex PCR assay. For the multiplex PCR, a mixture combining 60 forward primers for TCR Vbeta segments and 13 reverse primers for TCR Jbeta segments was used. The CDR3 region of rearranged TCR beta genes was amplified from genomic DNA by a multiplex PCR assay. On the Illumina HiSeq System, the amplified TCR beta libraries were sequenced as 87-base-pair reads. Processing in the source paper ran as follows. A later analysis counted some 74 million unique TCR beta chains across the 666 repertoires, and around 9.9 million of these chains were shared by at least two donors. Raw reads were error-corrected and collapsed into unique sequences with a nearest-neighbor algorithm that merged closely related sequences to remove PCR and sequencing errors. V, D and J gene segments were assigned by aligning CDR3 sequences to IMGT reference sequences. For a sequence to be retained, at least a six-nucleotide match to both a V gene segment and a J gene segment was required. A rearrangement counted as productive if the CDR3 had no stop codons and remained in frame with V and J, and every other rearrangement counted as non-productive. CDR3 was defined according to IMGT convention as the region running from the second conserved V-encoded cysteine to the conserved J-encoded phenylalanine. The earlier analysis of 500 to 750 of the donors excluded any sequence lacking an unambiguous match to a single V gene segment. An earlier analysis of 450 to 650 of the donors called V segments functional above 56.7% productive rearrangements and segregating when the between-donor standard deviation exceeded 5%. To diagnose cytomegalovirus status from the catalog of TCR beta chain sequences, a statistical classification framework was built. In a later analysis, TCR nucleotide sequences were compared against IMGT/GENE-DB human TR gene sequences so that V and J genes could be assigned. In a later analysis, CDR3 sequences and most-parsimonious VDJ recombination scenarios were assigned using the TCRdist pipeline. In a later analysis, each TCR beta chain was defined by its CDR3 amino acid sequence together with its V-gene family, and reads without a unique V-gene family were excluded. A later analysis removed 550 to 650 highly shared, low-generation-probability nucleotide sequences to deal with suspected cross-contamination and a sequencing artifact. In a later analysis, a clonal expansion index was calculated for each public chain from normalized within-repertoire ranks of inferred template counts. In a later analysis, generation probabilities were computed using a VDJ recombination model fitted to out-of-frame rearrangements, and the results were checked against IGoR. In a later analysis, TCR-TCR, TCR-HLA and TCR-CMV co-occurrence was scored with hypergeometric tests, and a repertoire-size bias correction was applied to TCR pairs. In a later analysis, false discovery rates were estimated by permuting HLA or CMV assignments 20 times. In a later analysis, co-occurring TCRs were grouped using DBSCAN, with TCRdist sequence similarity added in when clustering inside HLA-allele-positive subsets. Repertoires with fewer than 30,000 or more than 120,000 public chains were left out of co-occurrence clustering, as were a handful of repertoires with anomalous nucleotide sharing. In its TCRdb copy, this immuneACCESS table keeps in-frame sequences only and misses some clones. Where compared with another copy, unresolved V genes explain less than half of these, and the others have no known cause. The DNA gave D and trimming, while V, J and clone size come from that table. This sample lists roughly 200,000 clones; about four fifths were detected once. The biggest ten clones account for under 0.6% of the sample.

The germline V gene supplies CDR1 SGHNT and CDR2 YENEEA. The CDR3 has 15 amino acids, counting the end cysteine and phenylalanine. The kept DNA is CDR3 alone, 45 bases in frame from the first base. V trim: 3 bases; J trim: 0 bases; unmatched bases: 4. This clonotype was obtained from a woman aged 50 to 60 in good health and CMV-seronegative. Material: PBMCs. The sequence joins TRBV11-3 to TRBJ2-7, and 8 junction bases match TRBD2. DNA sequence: TGTGCCAGCAGCTTTGGCGGGGGGAACTCCTACGAGCAGTACTTC. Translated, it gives CASSFGGGNSYEQYF.